The T cell receptor beta chain described here comes from a study of cytomegalovirus exposure and HLA in healthy donors. Clones were sequenced by immunoSEQ multiplex PCR, and TCRdb holds only the in-frame ones, with some missing. The sample gives some 83,000 clones, approximately 94% of which show up once; approximately 3.4% is in the top ten. CDR1 MGHDK and CDR2 SYGVNS come from the germline V gene. The CDR3 totals 14 residues. The V segment lost 1 base and the J segment 2 bases; nucleotides outside the gene matches: 1. The receptor was derived from a woman between 18 and 30 years old in good health and CMV-seropositive. V is TRBV25-1 and J is TRBJ2-7, with 8 bases identical to TRBD2. The sequenced sample was PBMCs. Here the CDR3 reads CASSESGGAYEQYF. The CDR3, as DNA: TGTGCCAGCAGTGAATCCGGGGGGGCCTACGAGCAGTACTTC.